This is a list of T cell receptor beta chains from one sample in a study of cytomegalovirus exposure and HLA in healthy donors. TCRdb's copy holds only in-frame clones and misses some; the assay was immunoSEQ multiplex PCR. Altogether roughly 190,000 clones are present, around three quarters being singletons, with the ten largest covering approximately 1.8%. Sequenced input: PBMCs. These receptors originate from a woman in her 30s in good health and CMV-seronegative. CDR3s include the opening cysteine and the closing phenylalanine or tryptophan. The order of the fields is V gene, D gene, clone size, J gene, CDR3 length, CDR3 protein, CDR3 DNA. D genes are given only for firm matches. Rows may omit the clone size; those that give it use once, few, many or a size class.

v_gene: TRBV4-1
d_gene: TRBD1
abundance: -
j_gene: TRBJ1-1
len: 19
CDR3aa: CASSQDPRGTGVTNTEAFF
CDR3nt: TGCGCCAGCAGCCAAGATCCACGCGGGACAGGGGTTACGAACACTGAAGCTTTCTTT

v_gene: TRBV7-2
d_gene: -
abundance: -
j_gene: TRBJ2-5
len: 15
CDR3aa: CASSLLGGRRETQYF
CDR3nt: TGTGCCAGCAGCTTACTCGGGGGACGGAGAGAGACCCAGTACTTC

v_gene: TRBV7-2
d_gene: -
abundance: few
j_gene: TRBJ1-2
len: 18
CDR3aa: CASSLDGGARGRDYGYTF
CDR3nt: TGTGCCAGCAGCTTAGACGGGGGGGCGCGGGGGCGTGACTATGGCTACACCTTC

v_gene: TRBV7-2
d_gene: TRBD1
abundance: few
j_gene: TRBJ2-5
len: 15
CDR3aa: CASSSTGGVKKTQYF
CDR3nt: TGTGCCAGCAGCTCTACAGGGGGCGTAAAAAAGACCCAGTACTTC

v_gene: TRBV5-8
d_gene: TRBD1
abundance: -
j_gene: TRBJ2-7
len: 15
CDR3aa: CASSSQGDAWYEQYF
CDR3nt: TGTGCCAGCAGCTCACAGGGGGACGCGTGGTACGAGCAGTACTTC

v_gene: TRBV11-2
d_gene: -
abundance: -
j_gene: TRBJ1-4
len: 16
CDR3aa: CASSLDLGASAEKLFF
CDR3nt: TGTGCCAGCAGCTTAGATTTGGGGGCGTCCGCTGAAAAACTGTTTTTT

v_gene: TRBV7-8
d_gene: -
abundance: once
j_gene: TRBJ1-2
len: 13
CDR3aa: CASGGGGLYGYTF
CDR3nt: TGTGCCAGTGGGGGGGGCGGACTCTATGGCTACACCTTC

v_gene: TRBV9
d_gene: -
abundance: -
j_gene: TRBJ1-3
len: 16
CDR3aa: CASSPDPGQGGNTIYF
CDR3nt: TGTGCCAGCAGCCCAGACCCAGGCCAGGGTGGAAACACCATATATTTT

v_gene: TRBV29-1
d_gene: -
abundance: few
j_gene: TRBJ1-3
len: 13
CDR3aa: CSALPRSGNTIYF
CDR3nt: TGCAGCGCGTTGCCTAGGTCTGGAAACACCATATATTTT

v_gene: TRBV7-6
d_gene: -
abundance: -
j_gene: TRBJ2-7
len: 12
CDR3aa: CASQSVAYEQYF
CDR3nt: TGTGCCAGTCAATCAGTCGCCTACGAGCAGTACTTC

v_gene: TRBV9
d_gene: TRBD1
abundance: -
j_gene: TRBJ2-3
len: 18
CDR3aa: CASSVTGTEVYGTDTQYF
CDR3nt: TGTGCCAGCAGCGTAACCGGGACAGAGGTCTATGGCACAGATACGCAGTATTTT

v_gene: TRBV2
d_gene: TRBD2
abundance: few
j_gene: TRBJ2-2
len: 14
CDR3aa: CASTGTINTGELFF
CDR3nt: TGTGCCAGCACAGGGACTATAAACACCGGGGAGCTGTTTTTT

v_gene: TRBV9
d_gene: TRBD1
abundance: -
j_gene: TRBJ2-3
len: 15
CDR3aa: CASSAGTALPDTQYF
CDR3nt: TGTGCCAGCAGCGCCGGGACAGCACTTCCAGATACGCAGTATTTT

v_gene: TRBV4-3
d_gene: TRBD2
abundance: -
j_gene: TRBJ2-1
len: 15
CDR3aa: CASSPGLADYNEQFF
CDR3nt: TGCGCCAGCAGCCCGGGACTAGCGGATTACAATGAGCAGTTCTTC

v_gene: TRBV20-1
d_gene: -
abundance: -
j_gene: TRBJ1-2
len: 11
CDR3aa: CSAQFSVIDTF
CDR3nt: TGCAGTGCTCAGTTCTCAGTCATTGACACCTTC

v_gene: TRBV4-2
d_gene: -
abundance: few
j_gene: TRBJ2-2
len: 18
CDR3aa: CASSPPPQKKSGTGELFF
CDR3nt: TGTGCCAGCAGCCCTCCCCCGCAGAAAAAAAGCGGGACCGGGGAGCTGTTTTTT

v_gene: TRBV27
d_gene: -
abundance: few
j_gene: TRBJ2-1
len: 16
CDR3aa: CASSPGPGLTLNEQFF
CDR3nt: TGTGCCAGCAGCCCGGGGCCGGGACTTACTTTAAATGAGCAGTTCTTC

v_gene: TRBV5-1
d_gene: -
abundance: -
j_gene: TRBJ2-5
len: 12
CDR3aa: CASSLDSETQYF
CDR3nt: TGCGCCAGCAGCTTGGATTCTGAGACCCAGTACTTC

v_gene: TRBV5-6
d_gene: TRBD2
abundance: -
j_gene: TRBJ2-1
len: 17
CDR3aa: CASSLVGGAGVRDEQFF
CDR3nt: TGTGCCAGCAGCTTGGTGGGGGGAGCGGGGGTTAGGGATGAGCAGTTCTTC

v_gene: TRBV6-6
d_gene: -
abundance: -
j_gene: TRBJ1-2
len: 16
CDR3aa: CASSYPSQGPNYGYTF
CDR3nt: TGTGCCAGCAGTTACCCTTCACAGGGACCTAACTATGGCTACACCTTC

v_gene: TRBV5-1
d_gene: TRBD1
abundance: -
j_gene: TRBJ1-1
len: 18
CDR3aa: CASSPAYRGQLGRTEAFF
CDR3nt: TGCGCCAGCAGCCCGGCATACAGGGGGCAGCTCGGGAGGACTGAAGCTTTCTTT

v_gene: TRBV2
d_gene: -
abundance: -
j_gene: TRBJ1-2
len: 14
CDR3aa: CASSVEYSLRGYTF
CDR3nt: TGTGCCAGCAGTGTAGAATATAGTTTGCGTGGCTACACCTTC

v_gene: TRBV7-9
d_gene: -
abundance: -
j_gene: TRBJ2-7
len: 19
CDR3aa: CASSLSRERRTGDSHEQYF
CDR3nt: TGTGCCAGCAGCTTATCCCGCGAGAGAAGAACGGGAGATTCCCACGAGCAGTACTTC

v_gene: TRBV7-3
d_gene: -
abundance: -
j_gene: TRBJ2-5
len: 13
CDR3aa: CASSSLPRETQYF
CDR3nt: TGTGCCAGCAGCTCTCTACCCCGGGAGACCCAGTACTTC

v_gene: TRBV7-2
d_gene: TRBD2
abundance: -
j_gene: TRBJ2-7
len: 16
CDR3aa: CASSSPGLASSYEQYF
CDR3nt: TGTGCCAGCAGCTCCCCTGGACTAGCGAGCTCCTACGAGCAGTACTTC

v_gene: TRBV5-4
d_gene: -
abundance: -
j_gene: TRBJ2-7
len: 14
CDR3aa: CASSPTDRPYEQYF
CDR3nt: TGTGCCAGCAGCCCTACAGACAGGCCCTACGAGCAGTACTTC

v_gene: TRBV4-1
d_gene: TRBD1
abundance: -
j_gene: TRBJ1-2
len: 16
CDR3aa: CASSHPDREPNYGYTF
CDR3nt: TGCGCCAGCAGCCATCCTGACAGGGAGCCTAACTATGGCTACACCTTC

v_gene: TRBV5-5
d_gene: -
abundance: -
j_gene: TRBJ1-2
len: 15
CDR3aa: CASSVSVGGNYGYTF
CDR3nt: TGTGCCAGCAGCGTAAGCGTAGGGGGAAACTATGGCTACACCTTC

v_gene: TRBV15
d_gene: TRBD1
abundance: once
j_gene: TRBJ1-1
len: 14
CDR3aa: CATSRDQGVSEAFF
CDR3nt: TGTGCCACCAGCAGAGATCAGGGGGTCTCTGAAGCTTTCTTT

v_gene: TRBV7-8
d_gene: TRBD2
abundance: -
j_gene: TRBJ2-1
len: 15
CDR3aa: CASSHSGLARNEQFF
CDR3nt: TGTGCCAGCAGCCATTCGGGACTAGCGAGAAATGAGCAGTTCTTC

v_gene: TRBV10-3
d_gene: -
abundance: -
j_gene: TRBJ1-5
len: 14
CDR3aa: CAISESIGDQPQHF
CDR3nt: TGTGCCATCAGTGAGTCGATCGGTGATCAGCCCCAGCATTTT

v_gene: TRBV4-3
d_gene: -
abundance: -
j_gene: TRBJ2-7
len: 13
CDR3aa: CASSQYRGYEQYF
CDR3nt: TGCGCCAGCAGCCAATATAGGGGCTACGAGCAGTACTTC

v_gene: TRBV14
d_gene: TRBD2
abundance: -
j_gene: TRBJ2-1
len: 16
CDR3aa: CASSQGHAGRANEQFF
CDR3nt: TGTGCCAGCAGCCAAGGACACGCGGGGAGGGCCAATGAGCAGTTCTTC

v_gene: TRBV7-6
d_gene: -
abundance: -
j_gene: TRBJ2-7
len: 14
CDR3aa: CASSLEPRGYEQYF
CDR3nt: TGTGCCAGCAGCTTAGAACCCCGGGGATACGAGCAGTACTTC

v_gene: TRBV15
d_gene: TRBD2
abundance: -
j_gene: TRBJ2-3
len: 16
CDR3aa: CATRVGSGSPTDTQYF
CDR3nt: TGTGCCACCAGAGTAGGTAGCGGGAGTCCTACAGATACGCAGTATTTT